Listed below are T cell receptor beta chains from one sample, sequenced in a study of vaccination and CD4 T cells after COVID-19. Their recognized antigens are unknown. Each CDR3 protein gets one entry after TCRdb re-called the PCR reads with MiXCR. Here the sample spans about 5,200 distinct CDR3 sequences, 35% to 45% being singletons. The sample consisted of CD4+ T cells from blood, cultured in vitro. These receptors were obtained from a human donor who had recovered from COVID-19. The CDR3 runs from the conserved cysteine through the conserved F or W. D genes are given only for firm matches. Expanded clones are given a class, and other clones once, few, many or no size at all.

v_call: TRBV20-1
clone_size: NA
j_call: TRBJ1-4
d_call: NA
cdr3_length: 15
cdr3_nt: TGCAGTGCTAGGCATTCAGGGACAATTGGAGAAAAACTGTTTTTT
cdr3_aa: CSARHSGTIGEKLFF

v_call: TRBV19
clone_size: NA
j_call: TRBJ1-5
d_call: NA
cdr3_length: 13
cdr3_nt: TGTGCCAGTAGTATGGATTTCATCCAGCCCCAGCATTTT
cdr3_aa: CASSMDFIQPQHF

v_call: TRBV11-3
clone_size: large
j_call: TRBJ2-5
d_call: TRBD2
cdr3_length: 17
cdr3_nt: TGTGCCAGCAGATCGGGACTAGCGGGAGGGCCCTGGGAGACCCAGTACTTC
cdr3_aa: CASRSGLAGGPWETQYF

v_call: TRBV18
clone_size: NA
j_call: TRBJ2-7
d_call: NA
cdr3_length: 15
cdr3_nt: TGTGCCAGCTCACTCCCAGGGAAGGGGCCCTACGAGCAGTACTTC
cdr3_aa: CASSLPGKGPYEQYF

v_call: TRBV11-3
clone_size: medium-sized
j_call: TRBJ2-3
d_call: TRBD2
cdr3_length: 15
cdr3_nt: TGTGCCAGCAGCTCCGGTAGCGGGAGAACAGATACGCAGTATTTT
cdr3_aa: CASSSGSGRTDTQYF

v_call: TRBV29-1
clone_size: few
j_call: TRBJ1-1
d_call: NA
cdr3_length: 13
cdr3_nt: TGCAGCGTTTCCCGGGATTTGAACACTGAAGCTTTCTTT
cdr3_aa: CSVSRDLNTEAFF

v_call: TRBV27
clone_size: NA
j_call: TRBJ2-7
d_call: NA
cdr3_length: 13
cdr3_nt: TGTGCCAGCAGTTTTTCAAACTCCTACGAGCAGTACTTC
cdr3_aa: CASSFSNSYEQYF

v_call: TRBV20-1
clone_size: medium-sized
j_call: TRBJ2-5
d_call: NA
cdr3_length: 11
cdr3_nt: TGCAGTGCATGGGGTGAGAGGACCCAGTACTTC
cdr3_aa: CSAWGERTQYF

v_call: TRBV2
clone_size: few
j_call: TRBJ1-6
d_call: TRBD1
cdr3_length: 15
cdr3_nt: TGTGCCAGCAGGGACAGGCTGGGGAATAATTCACCCCTCCACTTT
cdr3_aa: CASRDRLGNNSPLHF

v_call: TRBV21-1
clone_size: NA
j_call: TRBJ2-5
d_call: NA
cdr3_length: 16
cdr3_nt: TGTGCCAGCAGCAGAGCCGGGACTAGCGGACAAGAGACCCAGTACTTC
cdr3_aa: CASSRAGTSGQETQYF

v_call: TRBV7-9
clone_size: few
j_call: TRBJ2-7
d_call: NA
cdr3_length: 14
cdr3_nt: TGTGCCAGCAGCAGCAACGCTGACAGGTACGAGCAGTACTTC
cdr3_aa: CASSSNADRYEQYF

v_call: TRBV25-1
clone_size: NA
j_call: TRBJ1-3
d_call: NA
cdr3_length: 16
cdr3_nt: TGTGCCAGCGGCCCCTCCGACAGCAACTCTGGAAACACCGTATATTTT
cdr3_aa: CASGPSDSNSGNTVYF

v_call: TRBV4-2
clone_size: NA
j_call: TRBJ2-1
d_call: NA
cdr3_length: 15
cdr3_nt: TGTGCCAGCAGCCCCACTAGCCATCCCTACAATGAGCAGTTCTTC
cdr3_aa: CASSPTSHPYNEQFF

v_call: TRBV19
clone_size: NA
j_call: TRBJ2-5
d_call: TRBD2
cdr3_length: 15
cdr3_nt: TGTGCCAGTAGTATACTAGCGGGAGTGGGGGAGACCCAGTACTTC
cdr3_aa: CASSILAGVGETQYF

v_call: TRBV5-8
clone_size: few
j_call: TRBJ1-5
d_call: NA
cdr3_length: 14
cdr3_nt: TGTGCCAGCAGCTTGTCTGGCGGCAATCAGCCCCAGCATTTT
cdr3_aa: CASSLSGGNQPQHF

v_call: TRBV6-2/TRBV6-3
clone_size: NA
j_call: TRBJ2-7
d_call: NA
cdr3_length: 13
cdr3_nt: TGTGCCAGCAGTCTGGACTACCCCTACGAGCAGTACTTC
cdr3_aa: CASSLDYPYEQYF

v_call: TRBV2
clone_size: NA
j_call: TRBJ2-2
d_call: TRBD2
cdr3_length: 15
cdr3_nt: TGTGCCAGCAGCCGGACTAGCGGGAGCGGCGGGGAGCTGTTTTTT
cdr3_aa: CASSRTSGSGGELFF

v_call: TRBV5-4
clone_size: few
j_call: TRBJ1-2
d_call: TRBD1
cdr3_length: 15
cdr3_nt: TGTGCCAGCAGCGGAGACAGGGGGAATAACTATGGCTACACCTTC
cdr3_aa: CASSGDRGNNYGYTF

v_call: TRBV5-1
clone_size: NA
j_call: TRBJ1-6
d_call: NA
cdr3_length: 14
cdr3_nt: TGCGCCAGCAGCCCTTTTTCTCTAGATTCACCCCTCCACTTT
cdr3_aa: CASSPFSLDSPLHF

v_call: TRBV12-5
clone_size: NA
j_call: TRBJ2-3
d_call: NA
cdr3_length: 15
cdr3_nt: TGTGCTAGTGGTCGCCTTGGGGGCAGCACAGATACGCAGTATTTT
cdr3_aa: CASGRLGGSTDTQYF

v_call: TRBV29-1
clone_size: NA
j_call: TRBJ1-1
d_call: NA
cdr3_length: 13
cdr3_nt: TGCAGCGTTCGGACAGACATGAACACTGAAGCTTTCTTT
cdr3_aa: CSVRTDMNTEAFF

v_call: TRBV7-9
clone_size: few
j_call: TRBJ1-3
d_call: NA
cdr3_length: 17
cdr3_nt: TGTGCCAGCAGCTCGCGAAAGACAGCAGACGCTACAAACACCATATATTTT
cdr3_aa: CASSSRKTADATNTIYF

v_call: TRBV7-2
clone_size: NA
j_call: TRBJ2-7
d_call: NA
cdr3_length: 11
cdr3_nt: TGTGCCAGCAGCTCTTACTACGAGCAGTACTTC
cdr3_aa: CASSSYYEQYF

v_call: TRBV6-1
clone_size: NA
j_call: TRBJ1-4
d_call: TRBD1
cdr3_length: 14
cdr3_nt: TGTGCCAGCAGTCAACAGGGGGATAATGAAAAACTGTTTTTT
cdr3_aa: CASSQQGDNEKLFF

v_call: TRBV6-5
clone_size: NA
j_call: TRBJ2-7
d_call: NA
cdr3_length: 15
cdr3_nt: TGTGCCAGCAGTTACGGCAGATATCCCTCCTACGAGCAGTACTTC
cdr3_aa: CASSYGRYPSYEQYF

v_call: TRBV2
clone_size: NA
j_call: TRBJ2-5
d_call: NA
cdr3_length: 14
cdr3_nt: TGTGCCAGCAGGGGACCTGAGTACCAAGAGACCCAGTACTTC
cdr3_aa: CASRGPEYQETQYF

v_call: TRBV27
clone_size: NA
j_call: TRBJ2-1
d_call: NA
cdr3_length: 16
cdr3_nt: TGTGCCAGCAGCTATGCAAACATGGTCCCCTCCGATGAGCAGTTCTTC
cdr3_aa: CASSYANMVPSDEQFF

v_call: TRBV14
clone_size: NA
j_call: TRBJ2-3
d_call: NA
cdr3_length: 15
cdr3_nt: TGTGCCAGCAGCCCCTATGAGGGGGGGACAGATACGCAGTATTTT
cdr3_aa: CASSPYEGGTDTQYF

v_call: TRBV25-1
clone_size: NA
j_call: TRBJ2-7
d_call: NA
cdr3_length: 13
cdr3_nt: TGTGCCAGCAGTTCTGATAGCTCCTACGAGCAGTACTTC
cdr3_aa: CASSSDSSYEQYF

v_call: TRBV20-1
clone_size: few
j_call: TRBJ2-4
d_call: TRBD1
cdr3_length: 15
cdr3_nt: TGCAGTGCTAGATCCCCCGACAGGGCCCAAAACATTCAGTACTTC
cdr3_aa: CSARSPDRAQNIQYF

v_call: TRBV7-9
clone_size: NA
j_call: TRBJ1-5
d_call: NA
cdr3_length: 11
cdr3_nt: TGTGCCAGCAGCTTAGGGGGGCCCCAGCATTTT
cdr3_aa: CASSLGGPQHF

v_call: TRBV7-3
clone_size: medium-sized
j_call: TRBJ2-1
d_call: TRBD2
cdr3_length: 15
cdr3_nt: TGTGCCAGCAGCGCCGCGGGGGGGAGCTACAATGAGCAGTTCTTC
cdr3_aa: CASSAAGGSYNEQFF

v_call: TRBV7-9
clone_size: NA
j_call: TRBJ2-6
d_call: TRBD1
cdr3_length: 17
cdr3_nt: TGTGCCAGCAACGCCGGGACAGGGGCCCCTGGGGCCAACGTCCTGACTTTC
cdr3_aa: CASNAGTGAPGANVLTF

v_call: TRBV11-3
clone_size: few
j_call: TRBJ1-1
d_call: NA
cdr3_length: 14
cdr3_nt: TGTGCCAGCAGCCTCACAGGGTTTGCCACTGAAGCTTTCTTT
cdr3_aa: CASSLTGFATEAFF

v_call: TRBV6-1
clone_size: NA
j_call: TRBJ2-1
d_call: NA
cdr3_length: 14
cdr3_nt: TGTGCCAGCAGGCGGGATTCAAAAACAGGAGAGCAGTTCTTC
cdr3_aa: CASRRDSKTGEQFF

v_call: TRBV19
clone_size: NA
j_call: TRBJ1-2
d_call: NA
cdr3_length: 16
cdr3_nt: TGTGCCAGTAGTACCCCCGGGCCCAATATCTTCTATGGCTACACCTTC
cdr3_aa: CASSTPGPNIFYGYTF

v_call: TRBV9
clone_size: NA
j_call: TRBJ2-3
d_call: TRBD2
cdr3_length: 15
cdr3_nt: TGTGCCAGCAGCGTTCTAGCGGGGGGGGCAGATACGCAGTATTTT
cdr3_aa: CASSVLAGGADTQYF

v_call: TRBV18
clone_size: NA
j_call: TRBJ1-5
d_call: TRBD1
cdr3_length: 16
cdr3_nt: TGTGCCAGCTCACCACAGGGACAGGGAGGCAATCAGCCCCAGCATTTT
cdr3_aa: CASSPQGQGGNQPQHF

v_call: TRBV20-1
clone_size: NA
j_call: TRBJ2-5
d_call: NA
cdr3_length: 11
cdr3_nt: TGCAGTGCTATTTCCATTCAGACCCAGTACTTC
cdr3_aa: CSAISIQTQYF

v_call: TRBV4-2
clone_size: NA
j_call: TRBJ2-5
d_call: TRBD1
cdr3_length: 14
cdr3_nt: TGTGCCAGCAGCCAAGGACAGGGAGCAGAGACCCAGTACTTC
cdr3_aa: CASSQGQGAETQYF

v_call: TRBV15
clone_size: few
j_call: TRBJ1-1
d_call: NA
cdr3_length: 15
cdr3_nt: TGTGCCACCAGCAGAGCTATGACCGTCCCGGCTGAAGCTTTCTTT
cdr3_aa: CATSRAMTVPAEAFF

v_call: TRBV19
clone_size: few
j_call: TRBJ1-6
d_call: TRBD1
cdr3_length: 13
cdr3_nt: TGTGCCAGTAGCGACAGGGTGGATTCACCCCTCCACTTT
cdr3_aa: CASSDRVDSPLHF